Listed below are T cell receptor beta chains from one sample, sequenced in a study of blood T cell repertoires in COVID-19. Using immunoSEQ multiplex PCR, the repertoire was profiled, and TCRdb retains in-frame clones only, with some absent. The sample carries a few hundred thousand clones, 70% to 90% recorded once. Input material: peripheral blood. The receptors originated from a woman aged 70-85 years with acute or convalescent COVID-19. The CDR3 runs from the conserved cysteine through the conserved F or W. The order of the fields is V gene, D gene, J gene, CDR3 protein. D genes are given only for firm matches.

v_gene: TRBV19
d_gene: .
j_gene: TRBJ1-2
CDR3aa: CASSSRYSSNGYTF

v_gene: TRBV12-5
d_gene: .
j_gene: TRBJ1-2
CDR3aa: CASDLNYGYTF

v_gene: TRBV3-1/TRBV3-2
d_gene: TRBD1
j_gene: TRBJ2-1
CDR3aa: CASSQGQRSSYNEQFF

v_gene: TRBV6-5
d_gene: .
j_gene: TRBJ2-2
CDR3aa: CASSYRAYNTGELFF

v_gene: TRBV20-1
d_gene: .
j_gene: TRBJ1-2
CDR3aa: CSAKTGIGYTF

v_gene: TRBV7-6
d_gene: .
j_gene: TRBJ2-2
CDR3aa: CASSLSASGELFF

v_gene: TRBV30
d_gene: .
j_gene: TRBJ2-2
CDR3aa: CAWSSWTGEELFF

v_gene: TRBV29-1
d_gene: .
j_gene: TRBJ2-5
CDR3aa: CSAEGGALAQYF

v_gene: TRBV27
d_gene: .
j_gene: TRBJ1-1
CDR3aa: CASSLGRDTEAFF

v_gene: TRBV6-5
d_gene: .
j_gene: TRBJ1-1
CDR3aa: CASSWGQLNTEAFF

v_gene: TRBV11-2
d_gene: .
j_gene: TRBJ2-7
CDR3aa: CASSTDRHEQYF

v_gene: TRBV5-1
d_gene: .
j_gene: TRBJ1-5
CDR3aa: CASSLGFGGDGPQHF

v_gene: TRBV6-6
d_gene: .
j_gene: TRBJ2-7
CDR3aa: CASTPARGSGTYEQYF

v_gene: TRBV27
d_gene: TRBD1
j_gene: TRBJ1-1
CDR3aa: CASSRGQARTEAFF

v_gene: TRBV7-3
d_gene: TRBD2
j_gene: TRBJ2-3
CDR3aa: CASSSGTSADTQYF

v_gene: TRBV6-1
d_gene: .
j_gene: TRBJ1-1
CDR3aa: CASSEPIRTAEAFF

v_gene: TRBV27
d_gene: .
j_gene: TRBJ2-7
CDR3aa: CASSLRDFSEQYF

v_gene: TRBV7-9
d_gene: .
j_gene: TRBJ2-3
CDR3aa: CASSSKFEPDTQYF

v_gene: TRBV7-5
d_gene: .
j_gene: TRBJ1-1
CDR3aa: CARSLEGVMYRGPTEAFF

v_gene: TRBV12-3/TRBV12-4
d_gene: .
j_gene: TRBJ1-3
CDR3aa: CASSPGGTIYF

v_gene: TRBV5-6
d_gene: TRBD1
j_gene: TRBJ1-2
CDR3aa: CASSPTDRVADYGYTF

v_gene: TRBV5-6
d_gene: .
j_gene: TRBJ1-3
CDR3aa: CASSLGSGSSGNTIYF